A single sample is the source of the 32 T cell receptor beta chains below, sequenced in a study of glioma-infiltrating T cells. Using RNA template, CDR3s of TCR alpha and beta were amplified with iRepertoire arm-PCR. TCRdb recomputed calls from the multiplex PCR reads with MiXCR, one row per CDR3 protein. The repertoire has around 44,000 distinct CDR3 sequences, around 20% of them found once; the top ten carry approximately 6.4%. Sequenced material: glioma tissue, nonneoplastic brain tissue, or PBMCs (not recorded which). These receptors were obtained from a human donor with low-grade glioma or glioblastoma, undergoing nonglioma brain surgery, or in good health (not recorded which).

This clonotype has at least ten counts. This chain's CDR3 is CASSLKQQNYEQYF. CDR3 nucleotides: TGTGCCAGCAGTTTAAAACAGCAGAACTACGAGCAGTACTTC. The chain is built from TRBV28 and TRBJ2-7; D is undetermined. Per germline, CDR1 MDHEN and CDR2 SYDVKM. CDR3 size: 14 residues. Trimming pared 2 bases from V and 3 bases from J, leaving 11 bases between.

This clonotype counts as medium-sized. Since a much larger clone is just one base distant, this may be a read error. V is TRBV27 and J is TRBJ1-5; no clear D gene. This CDR3 is built from 12 residues. V lost 6 bases to trimming and J lost 8 bases, with 11 bases between them. CDR1 and CDR2 (germline): MNHEY, SMNVEV (reference sequence). The CDR3 reads CASSLLGKPQHF. The CDR3 region has the DNA TGTGCCAGCAGCCTACTAGGCAAGCCCCAGCATTTT.

About this clonotype itself: A much larger clone differs from this one at a single base, so this may be a read error. J is TRBJ2-5 and V is TRBV2, with 7 positions matching TRBD1. In germline, CDR1 is SNHLY, CDR2 FYNNEI. This CDR3 comprises 13 residues. The CDR3 sequence: CDSSGDRQETQYF. The CDR3 DNA follows: TGTGACAGCAGTGGGGACAGACAAGAGACCCAGTACTTC.

Of note for this clonotype: Given a much more abundant clone one base away, this may be a read error. The chain combines TRBV2 with TRBJ1-1; D perhaps matches TRBD1 (5 bases). This CDR3 contains 15 residues. Germline CDR1 SNHLY, CDR2 FYNNEI. The V end lost 0 bases, the J end lost 9 bases, and 17 bases lay between the germline ends. CDR3 nucleotides: TGTGCCAGCAGTGAAGCGCTTCTGCCGACAGTCAAAGCTTTCTTT. Translating gives CASSEALLPTVKAFF.

By share, this clonotype ranks as medium-sized (0.01 to 0.1%). This rearrangement joins TRBV15 to TRBJ1-5; 8 nucleotides agree with TRBD1. The CDR3 length is 14 residues. V dropped 5 bases and J dropped 5; count of bases not matched to a gene: 5. The germline V gene has CDR1 LNHNV and CDR2 YYDKDF (reference sequence). The CDR3 nucleotides read TGTGCCACCAGCCGGGACAGGTGGGATCAGCCCCAGCATTTT. Protein sequence: CATSRDRWDQPQHF.

This clonotype was counted at least ten times. This chain uses TRBV12-3 or TRBV12-4 with TRBJ2-1; TRBD2 aligns across 9 bases. The CDR3 loop spans 15 amino acids. Unmatched junction bases numbered 11, after V lost 7 bases and J lost 7 bases. This CDR3 is CASTWQRGARNEQFF. The CDR3 DNA follows: TGTGCCAGCACCTGGCAGCGGGGGGCGCGGAATGAGCAGTTCTTC.

This clonotype has ten or more counts. The V and J genes are TRBV4-1 and TRBJ1-5; the D gene is possibly TRBD1 (6 bases). Germline V gene lookup returns CDR1 MGHRA and CDR2 YSYEKL. Trimming left V 1 base short and J 6 bases short, with 10 bases between. CDR3 size: 14 residues. CDR3 amino acids: CASSQGTVSQPQHF. The DNA for the CDR3 is TGCGCCAGCAGCCAAGGGACAGTAAGTCAGCCCCAGCATTTT.

The J gene is TRBJ1-2, the V gene TRBV28, with 9 bases identical to TRBD1. The V and J ends lost 10 bases and 10 bases, in that order; junction bases with no gene match: 16. The V gene's germline CDR1 is MDHEN and CDR2 SYDVKM. CDR3 length: 14 amino acids. The CDR3 region has the DNA TGTGCCACCTCAACAGGGGGCCAACTCTATAACTACACCTTC. It encodes CATSTGGQLYNYTF.

In this sample, this clonotype turned up many times. This rearrangement joins TRBV2 to TRBJ1-5, with unresolved D. The germline gives CDR1 SNHLY, CDR2 FYNNEI. The CDR3 length is 11 residues. Trimming stripped 4 bases from V and 9 bases from J, with 7 bases between. The CDR3 DNA reads as TGTGCCAGCAGTGGCCTTGGGCCCCAGCATTTT. This sequence encodes CASSGLGPQHF.

Of note for this clonotype: The germline gene is not matched at one end of the junction; a read error may be the cause. The V gene is TRBV5-5, the J gene TRBJ2-1; 10 nucleotides agree with TRBD1. The CDR3 is 16 residues long. The germline CDR1 and CDR2 sequences are SGHKS and YYEKEE (reference sequence). CDR3 bases: TGTGCCGGCAGCTCTCAAGACAGGGGGCATTACAATGAGCAGTTCTTC. Its translation is CAGSSQDRGHYNEQFF.

This chain links TRBV27 with TRBJ2-6; D unclear. CDR3 length: 17 amino acids. V lost 6 bases to trimming and J lost 5 bases, with 20 bases between them. Germline V gene data show CDR1 as MNHEY and CDR2 as SMNVEV (reference sequence). CDR3 nucleotide sequence: TGTGCCAGCAGGGCCCCCGTGTCTGGGTCTAGGGCCAACGTCCTGACTTTC. This gives the protein CASRAPVSGSRANVLTF.

A note on this clonotype: Just one base apart from a much larger clone, this may be a read error. The chain uses TRBV20-1 and TRBJ2-1; maybe TRBD2 (7 bases). The CDR3 is made up of 16 amino acids. CDR1 is DFQATT and CDR2 is SNEGSKA in the germline V gene (reference sequence). V dropped 3 bases and J dropped 4 bases, with 19 bases sitting between them. CDR3 in DNA: TGCAGTGCTAGCACGGAGGGGGGGGCTTTGTACAATGAGCAGTTCTTC. Translated: CSASTEGGALYNEQFF.

With respect to this clonotype: One base away lies a much larger clone, so this may be a sequencing read error. The gene calls are TRBV2 and TRBJ2-1; D remains unclear. Germline CDR1 and CDR2: SNHLY and FYNNEI. The CDR3 length is 16 residues. Trimming removed 4 bases from V and 2 bases from J, with 15 bases in between. This chain's CDR3 is CASSGDGVGPYNEQFF. The CDR3 nucleotides read TGTGCCAGCAGTGGTGATGGGGTAGGGCCCTACAATGAGCAGTTCTTC. Full variable domain (missing parts from reference TRBV2 and TRBJ2-1): EPEVTQTPSHQVTQMGQEVILRCVPISNHLYFYWYRQILGQKVEFLVSFYNNEISEKSEIFDDQFSVERPDGSNFTLKIRSTKLEDSAMYFCASSGDGVGPYNEQFFGPGTRLTVL.

The chain links TRBV2 to TRBJ2-4; no firm D call. V was pared by 4 bases and J by 8 bases, with 15 bases between. CDR3 length: 14 amino acids. Looked up from germline, CDR1 is SNHLY and CDR2 is FYNNEI. Written as DNA, the CDR3 is TGTGCCAGCAGTGGAGAAGCCCTAAAACACATTCAGTACTTC. It is translated as CASSGEALKHIQYF.

This clonotype was observed many times. The V call is TRBV19, the J call TRBJ1-6; TRBD1 matches 7 bases. Germline V gene data show CDR1 as LNHDA and CDR2 as SQIVND (reference sequence). The CDR3 is 16 amino acids. Losses at the gene ends were 6 bases for V and 6 bases for J; bases not matched to a gene: 11. The CDR3, as DNA: TGTGCCAGTAGCGTGATTCGGACAGGAATTAATTCACCCCTCCACTTT. It translates to CASSVIRTGINSPLHF.

This clonotype turned up a few times. The chain couples TRBV9 to TRBJ2-5; D gene ambiguous. The CDR3 spans 12 residues. Trimming cost V 3 bases and J 2 bases, with 5 bases left between them. Germline-derived CDR1 and CDR2 are SGDLS and YYNGEE. DNA for the CDR3: TGTGCCAGCAGCGCCCGACAAGAGACCCAGTACTTC. Amino acids: CASSARQETQYF.

The chain employs TRBV12-3 or TRBV12-4 and TRBJ2-7; D is ambiguous. V lost 5 bases, J lost 2 bases, and 10 bases lay in between. The CDR3 is 13 residues long. The CDR3 DNA is TGTGCCAGCAGTGATAGTACAGCCTACGAGCAGTACTTC. It codes for CASSDSTAYEQYF.

In its sample, this clonotype was seen many times. The CDR3 region is CASSPPSGVSTDTQYF. CDR3 bases: TGTGCCAGCAGCCCACCTAGCGGGGTCAGCACAGATACGCAGTATTTT. V is TRBV7-9 and J is TRBJ2-3; 9 bases align to TRBD2. CDR1 SEHNR and CDR2 FQNEAQ come from the germline V gene (reference sequence). CDR3 size: 16 residues. V lost 5 bases and J lost 0; bases outside the gene matches: 6. Together with reference TRBV7-9 and TRBJ2-3, the CDR3 gives the full variable domain: DTGVSQNPRHKITKRGQNVTFRCDPISEHNRLYWYRQTLGQGPEFLTYFQNEAQLEKSRLLSDRFSAERPKGSFSTLEIQRTEQGDSAMYLCASSPPSGVSTDTQYFGPGTRLTVL.

This clonotype has at least ten counts. The rearrangement joins TRBV29-1 to TRBJ2-6; D remains ambiguous. The germline V and J ends were trimmed by 3 bases and 0 bases, with 9 bases remaining between them. The CDR3 runs to 15 residues. Germline V gene data show CDR1 as SQVTM and CDR2 as ANQGSEA. The CDR3 DNA sequence: TGCAGCGTTGATCAGGAAAGCTCTGGGGCCAACGTCCTGACTTTC. Its translation: CSVDQESSGANVLTF.

The chain carries TRBV30 and TRBJ1-5; D uncertain. V shed 4 bases and J shed 5 bases, with 12 bases lying between them. The CDR3 is made up of 13 amino acids. Germline V lookup: CDR1 GTSNPN, CDR2 SVGIG (reference sequence). CDR3 sequence: CAWTQNGDQPQHF. The DNA of the CDR3 is TGTGCCTGGACCCAGAATGGGGATCAGCCCCAGCATTTT.

Note on this clonotype: A single base separates this from a much larger clone, so it may be a read error. The chain joins TRBV10-3 to TRBJ2-5; 13 bases are a match to TRBD2. CDR1 and CDR2 from the germline V gene are ENHRY and SYGVKD. There are 16 residues in the CDR3. V shed 0 bases and J 11 bases; nucleotides not matched to a gene: 9. CDR3 region: CAISESGLAGFGEQYF. The CDR3 DNA reads TGTGCCATCAGTGAGTCGGGACTAGCGGGGTTTGGGGAGCAGTACTTC.

The sample holds many counts of this clonotype. This chain joins TRBV28 and TRBJ2-1, with a tentative D call TRBD2 (5 bases). The CDR3 loop spans 13 amino acids. Germline V CDR1 and CDR2: MDHEN, SYDVKM. Trimming stripped 8 bases from V and 1 base from J, with 9 bases between. CDR3 nucleotides: TGTGCCAGCGGGAGTGGGTCCTACAATGAGCAGTTCTTC. It codes for CASGSGSYNEQFF.

This clonotype appeared once. One end of the junction is discordant with germline, which a read error may explain. The chain has TRBV9 and TRBJ1-2; D unresolved. Germline CDR1 reads SGDLS; CDR2 reads YYNGEE. The CDR3 sequence is 12 residues long. The CDR3 nucleotides are TGTGCCAGCAGCCCGGGGAACTATAGCTACACCTTC. Translated, it gives CASSPGNYSYTF.

This clonotype was seen more than once but under ten times. This chain links TRBV18 with TRBJ2-2; TRBD1 agrees at 7 bases. CDR1 and CDR2 (germline): KGHSH, LQKENI. The CDR3 contains 15 residues. V gave up 6 bases and J gave up 0 bases; unmatched junction bases: 4. CDR3 amino acids: CASSAGTANTGELFF. The CDR3 DNA is TGTGCCAGCTCCGCCGGGACAGCGAACACCGGGGAGCTGTTTTTT.

This clonotype has only one observation. The rearrangement links TRBV20-1 to TRBJ1-4; possible D gene TRBD1, 6 bases. This CDR3 has 14 amino acids. V shed 2 bases and J shed 6 bases, with 13 bases lying between them. CDR1 DFQATT and CDR2 SNEGSKA come from the germline V gene (reference sequence). The CDR3, as DNA: TGCAGTGCTAGACCGGAAGAGGGGGATGAAAAACTGTTTTTT. Translated: CSARPEEGDEKLFF.

The chain combines TRBV10-3 with TRBJ2-3, with 14 positions matching TRBD2. Germline V gene data show CDR1 as ENHRY and CDR2 as SYGVKD. The CDR3 totals 18 residues. Trimming took 5 bases from V and 6 from J; bases not matched to a gene: 13. The chain's CDR3 is CAISPSKTSGGALDTQYF. The CDR3 DNA reads as TGTGCCATCAGTCCTTCGAAGACTAGCGGGGGGGCCCTTGATACGCAGTATTTT.

CDR3: CASSRTSVDAQYF. Written as DNA, the CDR3 is TGTGCCAGCAGTCGTACTAGCGTAGATGCCCAGTACTTC. J is TRBJ2-5 and V is TRBV6-2 or TRBV6-3; TRBD2 matches 7 bases. Germline values: CDR1 MNHEY, CDR2 SVGEGT. V dropped 5 bases and J dropped 9; count of bases not matched to a gene: 9. The CDR3 sequence is 13 residues long.

At least ten counts were recorded for this clonotype. This chain links TRBV28 with TRBJ2-7; D remains ambiguous. V lost 6 bases to trimming and J lost 4 bases, with 7 bases between them. Germline assignment: CDR1 MDHEN and CDR2 SYDVKM. The CDR3 spans 11 residues. The CDR3 reads CASSQQYEQYF. In DNA form, the CDR3 reads TGTGCCAGCAGCCAACAATACGAGCAGTACTTC. The full variable domain, its missing parts supplied by reference TRBV28 and TRBJ2-7, is DVKVTQSSRYLVKRTGEKVFLECVQDMDHENMFWYRQDPGLGLRLIYFSYDVKMKEKGDIPEGYSVSREKKERFSLILESASTNQTSMYLCASSQQYEQYFGPGTRLTVT.

The chain is built from TRBV6-5 and TRBJ2-5; TRBD1 matches at 8 bases. From germline, CDR1 is MNHEY and CDR2 SVGAGI. The CDR3 totals 16 residues. In DNA, the CDR3 is TGTGTTAGCAGTTACTCGGGACAGGTGTATCAAGAGACCCAGTACTTC. Protein sequence: CVSSYSGQVYQETQYF.

Ten or more counts support this clonotype. This chain uses TRBV6-2 or TRBV6-3 with TRBJ2-5; D unresolved. The CDR3 is 14 amino acids. Trimming cost V 6 bases and J 5 bases, with 16 bases left between them. The germline V gene has CDR1 MNHEY and CDR2 SVGEGT. The CDR3 coding sequence is TGTGCCAGCAGCCCCCCCTCGGCCCCGGAGACCCAGTACTTC. Protein sequence: CASSPPSAPETQYF.

This clonotype was seen a few times. V gene TRBV5-1 combines with J gene TRBJ2-2; TRBD2 matches at 7 bases. Germline values: CDR1 SGHRS, CDR2 YFSETQ. The J segment lost 0 bases and the V segment lost 6 bases, leaving 5 bases of the junction unmatched. CDR3 length: 15 amino acids. Here the CDR3 reads CASNPGTTNTGELFF. Here the CDR3 DNA reads TGCGCCAGCAACCCAGGGACTACGAACACCGGGGAGCTGTTTTTT.

This clonotype was recorded many times. The V gene is TRBV7-3, the J gene TRBJ2-5, with D uncertain. CDR3 length: 13 residues. The ends were cut back, 0 bases at V and 4 bases at J, with 6 bases in the middle. Per the germline V gene, CDR1 is SGHTA and CDR2 is FQGTGA. The CDR3 DNA is TGTGCCAGCAGCTTAACCTACACAGAGACCCAGTACTTC. Translation: CASSLTYTETQYF.